The 22 T cell receptor beta chains in this list originate from one sample, sequenced in a study of shared clonotypes between healthy human individuals. Here immunoSEQ multiplex PCR was the method, and the copy in TCRdb shows in-frame clones only, minus some. The sample holds under 1,900,000 clones, roughly 98.5% seen once. What was sequenced was naive CD4+ T cells sorted from blood. Documented subset: CD45RA+ positively selected. The receptors here all came from a man younger than 45 in good health.

The genes are TRBV6-1 and TRBJ2-1; D may be TRBD2 (6 bases). Trimming left V 7 bases short and J 4 bases short, with 14 bases between. Germline loops: CDR1 MNHNS, CDR2 SASEGT. The CDR3 consists of 14 residues. As DNA, the CDR3 is TGTGCCAGCAAATGGCTAGCGCTATACAATGAGCAGTTCTTC. This translates into CASKWLALYNEQFF.

The chain has TRBV18 and TRBJ2-5; 12 nucleotides line up with TRBD1. Trimming cost V 3 bases and J 7 bases; bases outside gene matches: 9. Germline CDR1 reads KGHSH; CDR2 reads LQKENI. This CDR3 has 16 residues. The CDR3 region has the DNA TGTGCCAGCTCACCTATACCGGGACAGGGGGCCGGGACCCAGTACTTC. It encodes CASSPIPGQGAGTQYF. The full variable domain, with the rest looked up from reference TRBV18 and TRBJ2-5, is NAGVMQNPRHLVRRRGQEARLRCSPMKGHSHVYWYRQLPEEGLKFMVYLQKENIIDESGMPKERFSAEFPKEGPSILRIQQVVRGDSAAYFCASSPIPGQGAGTQYFGPGTRLLVL.

The V call is TRBV7-8, the J call TRBJ2-5; D not resolved. The ends were cut back, 1 base at V and 4 bases at J, with 13 bases in the middle. The CDR3 extends over 15 amino acids. The germline CDR1 and CDR2 sequences are SGHVS and FQNEAQ. The CDR3 DNA is TGTGCCAGCAGCTTAGGCCCCGGACGAATAGAGACCCAGTACTTC. This codes for CASSLGPGRIETQYF.

Only one count was recorded for this clone. The chain links TRBV28 to TRBJ1-1, with 8 positions matching TRBD1. Germline V gene lookup returns CDR1 MDHEN and CDR2 SYDVKM. V trimming: 6 bases; J trimming: 1 base; junction bases outside the gene matches: 10. There are 16 residues in the CDR3. The CDR3 coding sequence is TGTGCCAGCAGCTCACTCGGGACAGGAACGAACACTGAAGCTTTCTTT. Its protein product is CASSSLGTGTNTEAFF.

This chain joins TRBV5-1 and TRBJ2-5, with 9 bases fitting TRBD1. The tail of the sequence fits TRBJ2-7 better, so the J call may be wrong. The CDR3 extends over 14 amino acids. Looked up from germline, CDR1 is SGHRS and CDR2 is YFSETQ. The CDR3 here is CASSRQGDSYEQYF. DNA for the CDR3: TGCGCCAGCAGCCGACAGGGGGATTCCTACGAGCAGTACTTC.

V usage is TRBV7-9 and J usage is TRBJ2-2; D is ambiguous. The CDR3 totals 16 residues. Trimming removed 1 base at V and 2 bases at J, with 11 bases between. Per germline, CDR1 SEHNR and CDR2 FQNEAQ (reference sequence). CDR3 in amino acids: CASSLGWRHNTGELFF. The CDR3, as DNA: TGTGCCAGCAGCTTAGGCTGGCGGCACAACACCGGGGAGCTGTTTTTT.

This chain joins TRBV5-6 and TRBJ2-7, with D possibly called TRBD1 or TRBD2 (6 bases each). The germline V gene has CDR1 SGHDT and CDR2 YYEEEE. The V and J ends lost 4 bases and 2 bases respectively, with 13 bases between them. The CDR3 runs to 14 residues. CDR3 in amino acids: CASSTRGVPYEQYF. CDR3 in DNA: TGTGCCAGCAGCACTAGGGGGGTCCCCTACGAGCAGTACTTC.

This sequence joins TRBV11-3 and TRBJ2-1; 9 positions agree with TRBD2. Germline loops: CDR1 SGHNT, CDR2 YENEEA. The ends lost 1 base at V and 2 bases at J; junction bases unmatched: 9. The CDR3 consists of 18 residues. For the CDR3, the DNA is TGTGCCAGCAGCTTAGGCCGAATTAGCGGGAGAACCTACAATGAGCAGTTCTTC. Its translation is CASSLGRISGRTYNEQFF.

The genes are TRBV5-4 and TRBJ2-3, with D possibly being TRBD2 (5 bases). The CDR3 is 16 amino acids. The V end lost 4 bases, the J end lost 0 bases, and 15 bases lay between the germline ends. CDR1 and CDR2 from the germline V gene are SGHNT and YYREEE (reference sequence). The CDR3 nucleotides read TGTGCCAGCAGCCCCCGTAGGACTTTGAGCACAGATACGCAGTATTTT. Its protein is CASSPRRTLSTDTQYF.

This sequence joins TRBV30 and TRBJ2-7; TRBD2 matches at 7 bases. V dropped 0 bases and J dropped 1; count of bases not matched to a gene: 6. The CDR3 extends over 15 amino acids. Germline lookup yields CDR1 GTSNPN and CDR2 SVGIG (reference sequence). DNA of the CDR3: TGTGCCTGGAGTGTGTCGGCTAGCGGATCCTACGAGCAGTACTTC. It encodes CAWSVSASGSYEQYF.

This chain links TRBV9 with TRBJ2-7; D remains ambiguous. Germline V lookup: CDR1 SGDLS, CDR2 YYNGEE. The germline V and J ends were trimmed by 4 bases and 5 bases, with 10 bases remaining between them. This CDR3 is built from 12 residues. CDR3 amino acids: CASSSLENEQYF. Here the CDR3 DNA reads TGTGCCAGCAGCTCTCTAGAGAACGAGCAGTACTTC.

V and J are TRBV7-3 and TRBJ2-3, with D possibly being TRBD2 (6 bases). V dropped 0 bases and J dropped 3 bases, with 10 bases sitting between them. CDR3 length: 15 amino acids. Germline V gene data show CDR1 as SGHTA and CDR2 as FQGTGA. In DNA form, the CDR3 reads TGTGCCAGCAGCTTAACTCTCGGGGGAACAGATACGCAGTATTTT. Its translation: CASSLTLGGTDTQYF. Full variable domain (missing parts from reference TRBV7-3 and TRBJ2-3): GAGVSQTPSNKVTEKGKYVELRCDPISGHTALYWYRQSLGQGPEFLIYFQGTGAADDSGLPNDRFFAVRPEGSVSTLKIQRTERGDSAVYLCASSLTLGGTDTQYFGPGTRLTVL.

The rearrangement joins TRBV30 to TRBJ1-1; a possible D gene is TRBD1 (5 bases). The germline V gene encodes CDR1 GTSNPN and CDR2 SVGIG (reference sequence). The CDR3 contains 13 residues. Trimming shortened V by 0 bases and J by 6 bases, and 11 bases separated the two germline ends. The CDR3 loop reads CAWSVLGGAEAFF. In DNA, the CDR3 is TGTGCCTGGAGTGTACTTGGGGGGGCTGAAGCTTTCTTT.

This rearrangement joins TRBV10-1 to TRBJ2-3; 7 nucleotides agree with TRBD2. The germline V gene has CDR1 WNHNN and CDR2 SYGVQD (reference sequence). J lost 6 bases, V lost 0 bases, and 9 bases had no gene match. The CDR3 sequence is 16 residues long. The CDR3 is CASSESGRREKDTQYF. The CDR3, as DNA: TGCGCCAGCAGTGAGTCAGGCAGGCGGGAGAAGGATACGCAGTATTTT.

This chain uses TRBV28 with TRBJ2-1; 9 bases agree with TRBD2. The trim removed 8 bases at V and 7 bases at J, leaving 9 bases unmatched. This CDR3 comprises 14 residues. Germline-derived CDR1 and CDR2 are MDHEN and SYDVKM. CDR3 coding DNA: TGTGCCAGCGAGTGGGGCGGGAGGGCGAATGAGCAGTTCTTC. It is translated as CASEWGGRANEQFF.

This clone occurred once. The gene calls are TRBV7-6 and TRBJ1-3; D remains ambiguous. The ends were cut back, 1 base at V and 4 bases at J, with 2 bases in the middle. Germline loops: CDR1 SGHVS, CDR2 FNYEAQ. This CDR3 spans 12 amino acids. CDR3 loop: CASSLEGNTIYF. In nucleotides, the CDR3 is TGTGCCAGCAGCTTAGAGGGAAACACCATATATTTT. The full variable domain, in which reference TRBV7-6 and TRBJ1-3 provide the parts outside the CDR3, is GAGVSQSPRYKVTKRGQDVALRCDPISGHVSLYWYRQALGQGPEFLTYFNYEAQQDKSGLPNDRFSAERPEGSISTLTIQRTEQRDSAMYRCASSLEGNTIYFGEGSWLTVV.

The chain is built from TRBV7-2 and TRBJ2-4; tentatively, D is TRBD2 (5 bases). With 5 bases removed from V and 9 bases from J, the gap between germline ends came to 14 bases. The germline V gene encodes CDR1 SGHTA and CDR2 FQGNSA. The CDR3 loop spans 13 amino acids. As DNA, the CDR3 is TGTGCCAGCAGCGCCCGGACCGGGGTCATTCAGTACTTC. Translating gives CASSARTGVIQYF.

This sequence joins TRBV6-5 and TRBJ1-3; no firm D call. V was clipped by 7 bases and J by 8 bases, with 18 bases between them. Germline V gene lookup returns CDR1 MNHEY and CDR2 SVGAGI. This CDR3 region has 14 residues. As DNA, the CDR3 is TGTGCCAGCACCATTTACCCCCTAGGAGACACCATATATTTT. Amino acids: CASTIYPLGDTIYF.

The rearrangement uses TRBV2 and TRBJ2-7; D is undetermined. There are 14 residues in the CDR3. Trimming shortened V by 4 bases and J by 0 bases, and 10 bases separated the two germline ends. Germline loops: CDR1 SNHLY, CDR2 FYNNEI. CDR3 sequence (DNA): TGTGCCAGCAGTGTTTGGGCAGCCTCCTACGAGCAGTACTTC. Protein: CASSVWAASYEQYF.

V usage is TRBV6-1 and J usage is TRBJ1-5; D uncertain. CDR3 length equals 17 residues. V lost 4 bases and J 0 bases, leaving 16 bases between the germline ends. Germline values: CDR1 MNHNS, CDR2 SASEGT. The chain's CDR3 is CASSGLVGFYSNQPQHF. CDR3 nucleotides: TGTGCCAGCAGTGGTCTAGTGGGATTTTATAGCAATCAGCCCCAGCATTTT.

This clone appeared a single time. The chain links TRBV28 to TRBJ2-3; 8 nucleotides agree with TRBD2. The germline CDR1 and CDR2 sequences are MDHEN and SYDVKM. The CDR3 sequence is 14 residues long. J lost 4 bases, V lost 4 bases, and 4 bases had no gene match. The CDR3: CASSSTSGADTQYF. The CDR3 DNA follows: TGTGCCAGCAGTTCCACTAGCGGAGCAGATACGCAGTATTTT.

The chain has TRBV7-8 and TRBJ1-1; 7 bases line up with TRBD1. This CDR3 comprises 14 residues. Germline-derived CDR1 and CDR2 are SGHVS and FQNEAQ. Trimming took 5 bases from V and 0 from J; bases not matched to a gene: 3. The chain's CDR3 is CASSPGTVNTEAFF. Written as DNA, the CDR3 is TGTGCCAGCAGCCCAGGGACAGTGAACACTGAAGCTTTCTTT.